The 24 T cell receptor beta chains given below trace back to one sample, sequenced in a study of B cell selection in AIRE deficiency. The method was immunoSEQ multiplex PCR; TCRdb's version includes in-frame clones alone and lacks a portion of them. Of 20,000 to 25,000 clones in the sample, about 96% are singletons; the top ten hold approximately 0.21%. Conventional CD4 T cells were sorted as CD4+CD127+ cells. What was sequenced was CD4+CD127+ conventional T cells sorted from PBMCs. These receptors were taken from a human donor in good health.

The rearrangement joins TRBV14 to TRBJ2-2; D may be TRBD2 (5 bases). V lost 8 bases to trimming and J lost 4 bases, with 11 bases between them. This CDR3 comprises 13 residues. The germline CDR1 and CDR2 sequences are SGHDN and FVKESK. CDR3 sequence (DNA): TGTGCCAGCTTCCCGGAGGTCACCGGGGAGCTGTTTTTT. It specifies CASFPEVTGELFF.

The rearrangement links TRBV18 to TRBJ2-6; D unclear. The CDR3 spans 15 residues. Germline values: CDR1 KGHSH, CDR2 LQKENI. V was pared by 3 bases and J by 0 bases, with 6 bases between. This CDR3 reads CASSPTPSGANVLTF. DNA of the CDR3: TGTGCCAGCTCACCGACGCCCTCTGGGGCCAACGTCCTGACTTTC.

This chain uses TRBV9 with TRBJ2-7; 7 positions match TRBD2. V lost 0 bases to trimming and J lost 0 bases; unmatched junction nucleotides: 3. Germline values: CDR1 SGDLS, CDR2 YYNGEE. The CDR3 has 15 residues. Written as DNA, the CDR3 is TGTGCCAGCAGCGTAGGGGAGGGGATCTCCTACGAGCAGTACTTC. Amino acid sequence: CASSVGEGISYEQYF.

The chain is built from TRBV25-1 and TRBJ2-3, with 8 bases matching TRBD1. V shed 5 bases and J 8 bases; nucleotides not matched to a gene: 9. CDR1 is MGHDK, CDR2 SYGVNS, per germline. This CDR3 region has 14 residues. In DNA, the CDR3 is TGTGCCAGCAGTAGGACAGGGTACGGGAGTACGCAGTATTTT. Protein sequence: CASSRTGYGSTQYF.

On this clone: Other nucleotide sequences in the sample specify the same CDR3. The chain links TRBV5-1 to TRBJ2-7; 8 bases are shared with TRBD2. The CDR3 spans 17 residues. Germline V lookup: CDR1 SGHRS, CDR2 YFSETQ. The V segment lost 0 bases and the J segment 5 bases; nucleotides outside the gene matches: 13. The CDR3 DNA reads TGCGCCAGCAGCTTGGATCCCCTGGCGGGAGGACACGACGAGCAGTACTTC. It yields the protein CASSLDPLAGGHDEQYF. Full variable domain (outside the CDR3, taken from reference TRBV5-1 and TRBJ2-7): KAGVTQTPRYLIKTRGQQVTLSCSPISGHRSVSWYQQTPGQGLQFLFEYFSETQRNKGNFPGRFSGRQFSNSRSEMNVSTLELGDSALYLCASSLDPLAGGHDEQYFGPGTRLTVT.

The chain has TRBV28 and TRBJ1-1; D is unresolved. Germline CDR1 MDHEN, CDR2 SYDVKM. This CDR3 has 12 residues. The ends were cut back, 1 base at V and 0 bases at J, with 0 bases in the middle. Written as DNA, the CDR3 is TGTGCCAGCAGTTTATTGAACACTGAAGCTTTCTTT. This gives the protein CASSLLNTEAFF.

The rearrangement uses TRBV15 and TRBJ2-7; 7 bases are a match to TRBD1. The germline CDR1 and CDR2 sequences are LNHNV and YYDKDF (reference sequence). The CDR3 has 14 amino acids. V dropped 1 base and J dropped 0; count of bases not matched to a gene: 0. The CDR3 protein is CATSRGDSSYEQYF. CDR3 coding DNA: TGTGCCACCAGCAGAGGGGACAGCTCCTACGAGCAGTACTTC.

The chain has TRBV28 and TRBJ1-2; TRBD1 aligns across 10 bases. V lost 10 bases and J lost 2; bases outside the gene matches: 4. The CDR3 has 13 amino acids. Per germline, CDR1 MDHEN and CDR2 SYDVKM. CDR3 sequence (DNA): TGTGCCACCACGGGACAGGGGAACTATGGCTACACCTTC. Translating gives CATTGQGNYGYTF.

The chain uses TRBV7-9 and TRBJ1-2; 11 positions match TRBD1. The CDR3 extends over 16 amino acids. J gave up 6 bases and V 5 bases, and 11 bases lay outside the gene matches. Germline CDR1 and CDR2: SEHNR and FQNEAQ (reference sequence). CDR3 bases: TGTGCCAGCAGCCATTCAGGGGGACAGGGGGTTAATGGCTACACCTTC. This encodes CASSHSGGQGVNGYTF.

CDR3 sequence reads: CASSSRQGRNYGYTF. Written as DNA, the CDR3 is TGTGCCAGTAGTTCACGACAGGGCCGAAACTATGGCTACACCTTC. V is TRBV19 and J is TRBJ1-2, with 7 positions matching TRBD1. This CDR3 spans 15 amino acids. With 5 bases clipped from V and 2 bases from J, the junction kept 8 bases outside the gene matches. Germline values: CDR1 LNHDA, CDR2 SQIVND (reference sequence).

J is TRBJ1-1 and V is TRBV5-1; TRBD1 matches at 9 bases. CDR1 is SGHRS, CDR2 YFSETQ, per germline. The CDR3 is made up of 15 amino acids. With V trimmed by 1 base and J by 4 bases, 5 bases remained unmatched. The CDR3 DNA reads TGCGCCAGCAGCTTGCGGGACAGGGAGGGCACTGAAGCTTTCTTT. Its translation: CASSLRDREGTEAFF.

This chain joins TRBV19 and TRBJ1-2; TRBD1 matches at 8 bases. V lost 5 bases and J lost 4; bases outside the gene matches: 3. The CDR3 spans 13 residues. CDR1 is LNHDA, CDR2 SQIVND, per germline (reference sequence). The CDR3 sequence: CASSVGQGYGYTF. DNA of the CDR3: TGTGCCAGTAGTGTCGGACAGGGCTATGGCTACACCTTC. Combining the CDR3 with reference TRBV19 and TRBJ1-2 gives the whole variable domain DGGITQSPKYLFRKEGQNVTLSCEQNLNHDAMYWYRQDPGQGLRLIYYSQIVNDFQKGDIAEGYSVSREKKESFPLTVTSAQKNPTAFYLCASSVGQGYGYTFGSGTRLTVV.

DNA of the CDR3: TGCGCCAGCAGTGGGAGATTGACTAGCGGGAGCAGTGATAATGAGCAGTTCTTC. This codes for CASSGRLTSGSSDNEQFF. The chain joins TRBV5-1 to TRBJ2-1, with 12 nucleotides matching TRBD2. CDR1 and CDR2 from the germline V gene are SGHRS and YFSETQ. This CDR3 region has 18 residues. The V and J ends lost 5 bases and 7 bases, in that order; junction bases with no gene match: 16.

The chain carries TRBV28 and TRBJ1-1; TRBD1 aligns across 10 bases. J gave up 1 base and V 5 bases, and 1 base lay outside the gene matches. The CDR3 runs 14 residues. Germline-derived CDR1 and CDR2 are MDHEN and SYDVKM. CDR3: CASSRQGANTEAFF. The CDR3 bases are TGTGCCAGCAGTCGACAGGGGGCGAACACTGAAGCTTTCTTT.

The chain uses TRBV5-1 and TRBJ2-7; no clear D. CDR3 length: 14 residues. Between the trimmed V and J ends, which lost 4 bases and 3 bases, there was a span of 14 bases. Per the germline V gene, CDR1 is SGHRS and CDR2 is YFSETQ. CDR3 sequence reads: CASSRSQSIYEQYF. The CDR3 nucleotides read TGCGCCAGCAGCCGTTCCCAATCGATCTACGAGCAGTACTTC.

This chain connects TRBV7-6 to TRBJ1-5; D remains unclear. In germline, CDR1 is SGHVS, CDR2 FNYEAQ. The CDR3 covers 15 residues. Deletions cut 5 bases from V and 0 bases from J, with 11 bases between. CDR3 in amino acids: CASSARLGSNQPQHF. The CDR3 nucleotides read TGTGCCAGCAGCGCCCGTCTGGGTAGCAATCAGCCCCAGCATTTT. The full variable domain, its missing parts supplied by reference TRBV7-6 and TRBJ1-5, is GAGVSQSPRYKVTKRGQDVALRCDPISGHVSLYWYRQALGQGPEFLTYFNYEAQQDKSGLPNDRFSAERPEGSISTLTIQRTEQRDSAMYRCASSARLGSNQPQHFGDGTRLSIL.

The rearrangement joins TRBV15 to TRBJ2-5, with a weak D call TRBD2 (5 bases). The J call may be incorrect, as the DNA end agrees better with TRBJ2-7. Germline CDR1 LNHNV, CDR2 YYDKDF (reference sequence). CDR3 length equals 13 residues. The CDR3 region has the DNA TGTGCCACCAGCAGGGAGGCCTATTACGAGCAGTACTTC. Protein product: CATSREAYYEQYF.

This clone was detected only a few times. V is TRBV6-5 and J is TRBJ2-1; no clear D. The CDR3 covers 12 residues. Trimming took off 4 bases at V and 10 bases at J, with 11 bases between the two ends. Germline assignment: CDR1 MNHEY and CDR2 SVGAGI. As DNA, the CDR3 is TGTGCCAGCAGTTCCTATGGTCCGGAGCAGTTCTTC. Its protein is CASSSYGPEQFF.

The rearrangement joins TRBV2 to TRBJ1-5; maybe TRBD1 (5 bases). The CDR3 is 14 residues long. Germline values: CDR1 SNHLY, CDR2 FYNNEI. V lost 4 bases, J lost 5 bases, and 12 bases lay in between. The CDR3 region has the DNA TGTGCCAGCAGTGGGGGGTATCAGGATCAGCCCCAGCATTTT. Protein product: CASSGGYQDQPQHF.

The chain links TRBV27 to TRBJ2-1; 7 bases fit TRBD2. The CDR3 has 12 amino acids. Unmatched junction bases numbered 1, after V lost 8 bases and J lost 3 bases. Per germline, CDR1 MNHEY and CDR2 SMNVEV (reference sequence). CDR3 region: CASRTSYNEQFF. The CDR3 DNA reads TGTGCCAGCCGGACTAGCTACAATGAGCAGTTCTTC.

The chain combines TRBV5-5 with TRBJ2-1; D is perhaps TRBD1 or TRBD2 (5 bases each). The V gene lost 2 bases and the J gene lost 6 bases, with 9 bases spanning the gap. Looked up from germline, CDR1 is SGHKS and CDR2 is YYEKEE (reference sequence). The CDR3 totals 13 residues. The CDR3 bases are TGTGCCAGCAGCTTACAGGCGGGCAATGAGCAGTTCTTC. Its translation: CASSLQAGNEQFF. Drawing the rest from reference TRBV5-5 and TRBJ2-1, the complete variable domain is DAGVTQSPTHLIKTRGQQVTLRCSPISGHKSVSWYQQVLGQGPQFIFQYYEKEERGRGNFPDRFSARQFPNYSSELNVNALLLGDSALYLCASSLQAGNEQFFGPGTRLTVL.

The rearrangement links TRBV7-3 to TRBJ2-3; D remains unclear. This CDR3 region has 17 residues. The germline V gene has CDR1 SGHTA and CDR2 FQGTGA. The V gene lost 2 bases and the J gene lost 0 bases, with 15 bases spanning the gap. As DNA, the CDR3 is TGTGCCAGCAGCTTAGATCCGGACCCTCTAAGCACAGATACGCAGTATTTT. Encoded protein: CASSLDPDPLSTDTQYF. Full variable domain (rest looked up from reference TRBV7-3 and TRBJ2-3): GAGVSQTPSNKVTEKGKYVELRCDPISGHTALYWYRQSLGQGPEFLIYFQGTGAADDSGLPNDRFFAVRPEGSVSTLKIQRTERGDSAVYLCASSLDPDPLSTDTQYFGPGTRLTVL.

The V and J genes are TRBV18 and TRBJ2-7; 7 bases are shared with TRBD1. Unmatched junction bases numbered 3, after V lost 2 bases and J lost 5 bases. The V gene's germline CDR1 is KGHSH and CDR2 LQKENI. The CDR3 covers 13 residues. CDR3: CASSPEGTDEQYF. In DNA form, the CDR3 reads TGTGCCAGCTCACCAGAGGGGACAGACGAGCAGTACTTC.

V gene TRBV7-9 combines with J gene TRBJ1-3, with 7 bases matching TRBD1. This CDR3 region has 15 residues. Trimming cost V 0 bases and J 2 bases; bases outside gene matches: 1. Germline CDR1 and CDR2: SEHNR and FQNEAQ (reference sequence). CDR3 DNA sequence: TGTGCCAGCAGCTTAGCACAGGGGACTGGAAACACCATATATTTT. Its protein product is CASSLAQGTGNTIYF.